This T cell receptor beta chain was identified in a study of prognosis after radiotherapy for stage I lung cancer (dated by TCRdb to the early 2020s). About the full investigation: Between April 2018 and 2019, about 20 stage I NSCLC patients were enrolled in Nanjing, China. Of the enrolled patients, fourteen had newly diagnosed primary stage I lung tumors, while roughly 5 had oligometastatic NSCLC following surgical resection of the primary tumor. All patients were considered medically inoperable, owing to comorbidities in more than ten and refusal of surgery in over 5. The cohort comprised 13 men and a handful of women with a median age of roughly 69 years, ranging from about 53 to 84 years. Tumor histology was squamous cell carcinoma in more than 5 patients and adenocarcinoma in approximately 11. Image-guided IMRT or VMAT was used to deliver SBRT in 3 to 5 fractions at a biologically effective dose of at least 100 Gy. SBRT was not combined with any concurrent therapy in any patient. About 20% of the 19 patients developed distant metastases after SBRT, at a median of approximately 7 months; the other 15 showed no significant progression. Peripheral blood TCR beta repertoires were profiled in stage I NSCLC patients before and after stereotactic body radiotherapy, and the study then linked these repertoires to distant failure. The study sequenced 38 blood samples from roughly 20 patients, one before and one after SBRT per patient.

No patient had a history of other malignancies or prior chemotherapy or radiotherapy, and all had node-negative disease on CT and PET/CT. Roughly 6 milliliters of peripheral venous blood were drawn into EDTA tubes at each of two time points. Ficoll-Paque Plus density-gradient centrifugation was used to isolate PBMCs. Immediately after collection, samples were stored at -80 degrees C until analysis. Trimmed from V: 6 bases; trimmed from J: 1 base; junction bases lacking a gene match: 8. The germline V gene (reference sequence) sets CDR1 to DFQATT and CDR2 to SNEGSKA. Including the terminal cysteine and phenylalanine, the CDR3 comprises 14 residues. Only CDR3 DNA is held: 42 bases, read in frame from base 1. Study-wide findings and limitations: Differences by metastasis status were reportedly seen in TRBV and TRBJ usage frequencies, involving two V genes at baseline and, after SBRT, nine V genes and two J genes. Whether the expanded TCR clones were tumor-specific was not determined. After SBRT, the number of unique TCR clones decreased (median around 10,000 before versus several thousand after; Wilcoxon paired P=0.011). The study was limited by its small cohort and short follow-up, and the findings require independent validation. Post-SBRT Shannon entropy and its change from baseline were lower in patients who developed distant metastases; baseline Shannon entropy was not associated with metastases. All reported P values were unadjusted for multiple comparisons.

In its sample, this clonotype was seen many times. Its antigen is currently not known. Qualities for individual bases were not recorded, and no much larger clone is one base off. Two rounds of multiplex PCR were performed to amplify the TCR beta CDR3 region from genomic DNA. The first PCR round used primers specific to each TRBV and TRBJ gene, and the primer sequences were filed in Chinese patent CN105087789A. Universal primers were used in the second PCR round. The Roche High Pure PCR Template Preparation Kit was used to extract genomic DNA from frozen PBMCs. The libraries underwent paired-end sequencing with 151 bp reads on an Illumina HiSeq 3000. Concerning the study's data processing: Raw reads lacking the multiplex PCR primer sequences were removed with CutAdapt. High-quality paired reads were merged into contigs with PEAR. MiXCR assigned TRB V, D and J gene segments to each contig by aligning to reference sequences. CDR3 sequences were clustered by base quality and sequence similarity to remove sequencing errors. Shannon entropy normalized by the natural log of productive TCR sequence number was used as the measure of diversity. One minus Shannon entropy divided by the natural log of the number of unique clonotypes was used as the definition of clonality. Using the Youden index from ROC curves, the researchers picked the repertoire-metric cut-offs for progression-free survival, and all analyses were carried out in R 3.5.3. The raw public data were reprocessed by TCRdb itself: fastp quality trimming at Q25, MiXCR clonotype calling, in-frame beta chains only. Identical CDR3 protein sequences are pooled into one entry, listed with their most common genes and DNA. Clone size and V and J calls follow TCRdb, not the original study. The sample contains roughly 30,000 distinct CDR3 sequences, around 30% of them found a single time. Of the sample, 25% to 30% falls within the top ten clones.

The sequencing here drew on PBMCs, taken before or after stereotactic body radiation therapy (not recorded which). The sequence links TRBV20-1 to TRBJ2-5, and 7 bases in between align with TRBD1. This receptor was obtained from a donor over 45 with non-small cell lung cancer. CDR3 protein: CSAPRQGLQETQYF. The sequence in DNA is TGCAGTGCGCCCAGACAGGGCCTCCAAGAGACCCAGTACTTC.